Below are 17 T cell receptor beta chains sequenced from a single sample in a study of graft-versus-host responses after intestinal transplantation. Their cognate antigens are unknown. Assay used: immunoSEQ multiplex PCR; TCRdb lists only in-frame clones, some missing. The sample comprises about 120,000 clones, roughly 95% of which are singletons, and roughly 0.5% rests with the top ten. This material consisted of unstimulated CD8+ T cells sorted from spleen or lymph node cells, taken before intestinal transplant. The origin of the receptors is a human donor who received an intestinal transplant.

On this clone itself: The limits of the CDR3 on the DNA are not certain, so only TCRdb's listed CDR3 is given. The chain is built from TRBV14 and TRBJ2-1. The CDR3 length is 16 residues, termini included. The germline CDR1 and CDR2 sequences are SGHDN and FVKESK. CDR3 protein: CASSLRAGAYYNEQFF.

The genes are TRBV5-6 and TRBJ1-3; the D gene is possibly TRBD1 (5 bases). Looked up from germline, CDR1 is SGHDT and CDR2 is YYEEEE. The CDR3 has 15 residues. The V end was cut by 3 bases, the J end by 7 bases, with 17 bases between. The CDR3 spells CASSSTKVWGNTIYF. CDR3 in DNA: TGTGCCAGCAGCTCAACGAAGGTTTGGGGCAACACCATATATTTT. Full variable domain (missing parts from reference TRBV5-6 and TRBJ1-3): DAGVTQSPTHLIKTRGQQVTLRCSPKSGHDTVSWYQQALGQGPQFIFQYYEEEERQRGNFPDRFSGHQFPNYSSELNVNALLLGDSALYLCASSSTKVWGNTIYFGEGSWLTVV.

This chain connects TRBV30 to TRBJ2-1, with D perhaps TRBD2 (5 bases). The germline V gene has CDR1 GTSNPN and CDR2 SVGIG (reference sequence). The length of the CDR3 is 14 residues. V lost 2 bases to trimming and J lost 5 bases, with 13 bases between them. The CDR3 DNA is TGTGCCTGGAGTCCCGGACTGGGAGACAATGAGCAGTTCTTC. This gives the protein CAWSPGLGDNEQFF.

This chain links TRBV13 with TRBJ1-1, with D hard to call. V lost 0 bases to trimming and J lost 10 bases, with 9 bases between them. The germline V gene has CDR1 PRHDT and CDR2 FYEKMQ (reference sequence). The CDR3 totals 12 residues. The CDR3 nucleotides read TGTGCCAGCAGCTTAGGGGACGAAGGAGCTTTCTTT. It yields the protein CASSLGDEGAFF.

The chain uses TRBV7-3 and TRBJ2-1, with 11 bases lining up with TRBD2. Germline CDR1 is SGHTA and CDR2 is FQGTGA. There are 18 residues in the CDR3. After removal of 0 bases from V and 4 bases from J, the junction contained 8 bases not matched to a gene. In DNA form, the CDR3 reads TGTGCCAGCAGCTTAACCGGGACTAGCGGTCTGAATTACAATGAGCAGTTCTTC. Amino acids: CASSLTGTSGLNYNEQFF.

The CDR3 bases are TGTGCCAGCAGTGAAGCAGGGGGAGAGCAGTACTTC. Amino acid sequence: CASSEAGGEQYF. The chain carries TRBV6-1 and TRBJ2-7; D is possibly TRBD1 (6 bases). Germline V lookup: CDR1 MNHNS, CDR2 SASEGT. Trimming shortened V by 0 bases and J by 7 bases, and 7 bases separated the two germline ends. This CDR3 has 12 residues.

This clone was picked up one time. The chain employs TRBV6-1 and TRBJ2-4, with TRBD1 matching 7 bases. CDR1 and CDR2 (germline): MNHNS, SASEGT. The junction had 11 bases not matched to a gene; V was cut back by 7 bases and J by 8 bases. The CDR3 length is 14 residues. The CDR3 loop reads CASMGRQGIDIQYF. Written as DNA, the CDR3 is TGTGCCAGCATGGGGAGACAGGGTATCGACATTCAGTACTTC.

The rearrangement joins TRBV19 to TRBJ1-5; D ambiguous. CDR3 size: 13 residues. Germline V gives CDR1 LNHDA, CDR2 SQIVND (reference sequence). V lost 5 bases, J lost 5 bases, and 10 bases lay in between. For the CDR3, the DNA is TGTGCCAGTAGTCAACAGATCCATCAGCCCCAGCATTTT. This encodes CASSQQIHQPQHF.

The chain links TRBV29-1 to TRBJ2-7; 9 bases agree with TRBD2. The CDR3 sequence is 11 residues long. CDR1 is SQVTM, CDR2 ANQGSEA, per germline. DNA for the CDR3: TGCGCCGCGGGGGGGTTGAGCGAGCAGTACTTC. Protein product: CAAGGLSEQYF.

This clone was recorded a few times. The CDR3 region has the DNA TGCAGCGTTTGGGGGGCCACAGATACGCAGTATTTT. Protein sequence: CSVWGATDTQYF. This chain links TRBV29-1 with TRBJ2-3; D is tentatively TRBD1 or TRBD2 (6 bases each). V lost 5 bases to trimming and J lost 2 bases, with 8 bases between them. The CDR3 extends over 12 amino acids. Germline V gene data show CDR1 as SQVTM and CDR2 as ANQGSEA.

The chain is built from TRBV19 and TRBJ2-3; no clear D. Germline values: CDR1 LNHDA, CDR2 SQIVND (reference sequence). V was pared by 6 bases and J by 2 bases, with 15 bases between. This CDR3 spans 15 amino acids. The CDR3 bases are TGTGCCAGTAGCCCTTTTTTTGCGCTCACAGATACGCAGTATTTT. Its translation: CASSPFFALTDTQYF. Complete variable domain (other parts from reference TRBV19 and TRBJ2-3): DGGITQSPKYLFRKEGQNVTLSCEQNLNHDAMYWYRQDPGQGLRLIYYSQIVNDFQKGDIAEGYSVSREKKESFPLTVTSAQKNPTAFYLCASSPFFALTDTQYFGPGTRLTVL.

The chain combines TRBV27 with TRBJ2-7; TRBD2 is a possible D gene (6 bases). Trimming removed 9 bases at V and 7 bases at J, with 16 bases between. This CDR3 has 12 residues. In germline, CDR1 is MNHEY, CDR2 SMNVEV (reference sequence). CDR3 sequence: CARPPLEGEQYF. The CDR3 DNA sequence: TGTGCCAGACCTCCCCTGGAGGGAGAGCAGTACTTC.

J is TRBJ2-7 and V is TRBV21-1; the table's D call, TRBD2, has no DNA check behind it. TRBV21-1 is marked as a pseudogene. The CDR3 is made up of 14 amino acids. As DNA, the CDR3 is TGTGCCAGCAGCCCCGGACGGGGAACCTACGAGCAGTACTTC. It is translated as CASSPGRGTYEQYF.

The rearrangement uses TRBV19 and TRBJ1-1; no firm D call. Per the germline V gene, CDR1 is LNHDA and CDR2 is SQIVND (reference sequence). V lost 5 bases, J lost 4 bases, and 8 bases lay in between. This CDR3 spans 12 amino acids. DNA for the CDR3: TGTGCCAGTAGTTCTGGAGTCACTGAAGCTTTCTTT. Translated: CASSSGVTEAFF.

The CDR3 region has the DNA TGTGCCAGCAGTTCGGGTGGACGAGGCACAGATACGCAGTATTTT. Translated, it gives CASSSGGRGTDTQYF. V is TRBV28 and J is TRBJ2-3; no clear D. V dropped 4 bases and J dropped 1 base, with 12 bases sitting between them. The CDR3 is 15 amino acids. CDR1 is MDHEN, CDR2 SYDVKM, per germline.

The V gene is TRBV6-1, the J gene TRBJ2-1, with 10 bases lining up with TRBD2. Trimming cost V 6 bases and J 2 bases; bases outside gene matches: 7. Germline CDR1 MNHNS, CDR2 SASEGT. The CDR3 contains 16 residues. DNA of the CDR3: TGTGCCAGCAGGGAAATTAGCGGGAGGCCCTACAATGAGCAGTTCTTC. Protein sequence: CASREISGRPYNEQFF.

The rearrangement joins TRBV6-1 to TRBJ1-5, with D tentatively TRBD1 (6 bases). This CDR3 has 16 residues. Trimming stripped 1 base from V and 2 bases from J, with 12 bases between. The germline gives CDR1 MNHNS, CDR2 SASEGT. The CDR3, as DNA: TGTGCCAGCAGTGAAGGTCGGGGGGCTGGCAATCAGCCCCAGCATTTT. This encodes CASSEGRGAGNQPQHF.